Reported below is one TCR beta chain. Its antigen is not known. This sample is part of a study of T cell repertoires in cytomegalovirus infection. Whole-study context: Selection of CMV epitopes for the study included recently identified HLA-C-restricted and well-studied HLA-B-restricted ones. Points from the study as a whole: Summed frequency of public TCR beta families distinguished CMV carriers with the relevant HLA. HLA-C-restricted CMV-specific TCR beta clonotypes prevailed in the ex vivo response.

TCRdb analysed the reads with MiXCR anew, one entry per CDR3 protein. Among roughly 800,000 distinct CDR3 sequences, about 27% were seen once, and the ten largest hold less than 15%. The V end lost 6 bases, the J end lost 2 bases, and 18 bases lay between the germline ends. The CDR3 is 16 amino acids. Per germline, CDR1 MNHNY and CDR2 SVGAGI (reference sequence). The TCR originated in a human donor in good health (CMV status not recorded). Some clones in this sample may be carry-over from other donors' samples. Here the sequenced sample was cultured CD8+ T cells from PBMCs, taken from culture after CMV antigen stimulation. The rearrangement uses TRBV6-6 and TRBJ2-3; D may be TRBD2 (7 bases). The CDR3 bases are TGTGCCAGCAGCCCAACTGGGGGGGGGGCCACAGATACGCAGTATTTT. Its translation: CASSPTGGGATDTQYF.